This T cell receptor beta chain derives from a study of shared clonotypes between healthy human individuals. About this clone itself: What it binds is not known.

Everyone who donated was a Caucasian adult who lived in Nashville, Tennessee. Trimming removed 5 bases at V and 0 bases at J, with 6 bases between. The CDR3 covers 13 residues. The germline V gene has CDR1 SGHRS and CDR2 YFSETQ. Assay used: immunoSEQ multiplex PCR; TCRdb lists only in-frame clones, some missing. The table includes approximately 740,000 clones, approximately 74% detected once. Study-wide results and caveats: Naive CD4 clonotypes were shared across a handful of donors at 4% to 5%.

Source material: memory CD4+ T cells sorted from blood. Subset: CD45RA-negative fraction. This sequence joins TRBV5-1 and TRBJ2-1; D is unresolved. The clonotype was recovered from a woman in her 30s in good health. CDR3 DNA sequence: TGCGCCAGCAGGGGGATCTCCTACAATGAGCAGTTCTTC. Translated, it gives CASRGISYNEQFF.